A selection of T cell receptor beta chains follows, all from one sample in a study of blood T cell repertoires in COVID-19. The data were produced by immunoSEQ multiplex PCR, yet TCRdb's version contains in-frame clones alone and is incomplete. Counted here are 200,000 or so clones, approximately 91% occurring once; the ten biggest clones make up around 2.3%. Sequenced input: peripheral blood. The receptors shown here come from a man between 65 and 85 years old with active or convalescent COVID-19. Each CDR3 is given without its conserved first and last residue. The D gene is left open where the match is weak. Clone size is given for some rows only: seen once, a few or many times, or a class if the clone is expanded.

V: TRBV27; size: .; D: .; J: TRBJ2-6; CDR3: ASSPRGSNGANVLT
V: TRBV29-1; size: .; D: .; J: TRBJ2-1; CDR3: SVGGGPDYNEQF
V: TRBV6-5; size: .; D: .; J: TRBJ2-6; CDR3: ASRKDTWEANVLT
V: TRBV28; size: .; D: .; J: TRBJ1-2; CDR3: ASSTPNYGYT
V: TRBV2; size: .; D: TRBD2; J: TRBJ2-1; CDR3: ASSERRLAGGNEQF
V: TRBV27; size: .; D: TRBD1; J: TRBJ2-2; CDR3: ASSPRQGGYSDTGELF
V: TRBV24-1; size: .; D: .; J: TRBJ2-3; CDR3: ASGTSTDTQY
V: TRBV5-4; size: .; D: TRBD1; J: TRBJ2-1; CDR3: ASSRTGDNEQF
V: TRBV5-4; size: .; D: .; J: TRBJ1-2; CDR3: ASSPGAGNYGYT
V: TRBV7-9; size: .; D: .; J: TRBJ1-2; CDR3: ASSLGQGLGYT
V: TRBV5-4; size: .; D: TRBD2; J: TRBJ2-5; CDR3: ASSLAGAQETQY
V: TRBV7-2; size: .; D: .; J: TRBJ1-3; CDR3: ASREGAFSGNTIY
V: TRBV6-4; size: .; D: TRBD1; J: TRBJ2-5; CDR3: ASTRPPGQTYRDSQETQY
V: TRBV13; size: .; D: .; J: TRBJ2-7; CDR3: ASSLALLTYEQY
V: TRBV2; size: .; D: .; J: TRBJ2-5; CDR3: ASSETRGQETQY
V: TRBV28; size: few; D: .; J: TRBJ1-6; CDR3: ASSGGVSPLH
V: TRBV30; size: .; D: .; J: TRBJ2-3; CDR3: AWSWAGTKSDTQY
V: TRBV7-2; size: once; D: .; J: TRBJ2-1; CDR3: ASSLLRGGYNEQF
V: TRBV30; size: .; D: .; J: TRBJ1-2; CDR3: AWSVRRTKEDGYT
V: TRBV28; size: .; D: .; J: TRBJ2-7; CDR3: ASSLGRGSTKQY
V: TRBV10-1; size: .; D: .; J: TRBJ2-2; CDR3: ASSGAGTGELF
V: TRBV29-1; size: .; D: .; J: TRBJ1-4; CDR3: SVVRNEKLF
V: TRBV6-5; size: .; D: .; J: TRBJ2-7; CDR3: ASSYSKVQRNEQY
V: TRBV2; size: .; D: TRBD1; J: TRBJ2-1; CDR3: ASRRQGSNNEQF
V: TRBV2; size: once; D: .; J: TRBJ1-5; CDR3: ASTGGREGSQPQH
V: TRBV5-4; size: .; D: TRBD2; J: TRBJ2-7; CDR3: ASSLASGSRYEQY
V: TRBV28; size: .; D: .; J: TRBJ2-5; CDR3: ASSLGGRLETQY
V: TRBV5-4; size: .; D: .; J: TRBJ2-1; CDR3: ASSFRSGTSYNEQF
V: TRBV7-2; size: .; D: TRBD1; J: TRBJ1-3; CDR3: ASSLEGDRGRTYGNTIY
V: TRBV18; size: .; D: TRBD1; J: TRBJ2-5; CDR3: ASSPTGAGNQY
V: TRBV7-2; size: .; D: .; J: TRBJ2-2; CDR3: ASSFLFRVDTGELF
V: TRBV7-9; size: .; D: .; J: TRBJ2-2; CDR3: ASSEFLGHAPRNTGELF
V: TRBV4-3; size: .; D: TRBD1; J: TRBJ2-1; CDR3: ASSRRTGDNEQF
V: TRBV7-9; size: .; D: .; J: TRBJ1-4; CDR3: ASSLGSNEKLF
V: TRBV27; size: .; D: .; J: TRBJ1-5; CDR3: ASSLIGSSNQPQH
V: TRBV28; size: few; D: .; J: TRBJ1-5; CDR3: ASSLVGSRGNQPQH
V: TRBV5-1; size: once; D: TRBD2; J: TRBJ2-1; CDR3: ASSLGEGGYNEQF
V: TRBV5-6; size: .; D: .; J: TRBJ1-2; CDR3: ASSLAAVLGQSDDT
V: TRBV29-1; size: .; D: .; J: TRBJ2-3; CDR3: SVARADTQY
V: TRBV12-3/TRBV12-4; size: .; D: .; J: TRBJ2-7; CDR3: ASSYDGYEQY
V: TRBV7-9; size: .; D: TRBD2; J: TRBJ2-3; CDR3: ASSLLRLANSDTQY
V: TRBV5-4; size: .; D: TRBD2; J: TRBJ2-7; CDR3: ASSLELAGGSYEQY
V: TRBV5-8; size: .; D: .; J: TRBJ1-5; CDR3: ASSLVKFVYGNQPQH
V: TRBV2; size: once; D: .; J: TRBJ1-2; CDR3: ASSEYIGAGGYT
V: TRBV10-2; size: .; D: TRBD2; J: TRBJ2-1; CDR3: ASREGAGVPYNEQF
V: TRBV18; size: .; D: TRBD1; J: TRBJ1-6; CDR3: ASSPQGDNSPLH
V: TRBV19; size: .; D: .; J: TRBJ1-5; CDR3: ASSLSSLSYQPQH
V: TRBV5-1; size: .; D: .; J: TRBJ1-6; CDR3: ASGKGQKNSPLH
V: TRBV18; size: .; D: .; J: TRBJ2-5; CDR3: ASSKGLGETQY
V: TRBV5-1; size: .; D: TRBD1; J: TRBJ2-7; CDR3: ASRVRGGEIYEQY
V: TRBV7-9; size: few; D: TRBD1; J: TRBJ2-5; CDR3: ASSDRGRRETQY
V: TRBV5-1; size: few; D: TRBD1; J: TRBJ2-7; CDR3: ASSRKTGAYEQY
V: TRBV5-1; size: few; D: TRBD1; J: TRBJ1-2; CDR3: ASSLVSGGYGYT
V: TRBV11-3; size: .; D: .; J: TRBJ2-1; CDR3: ASSSGLVYEQF
V: TRBV27; size: .; D: .; J: TRBJ2-1; CDR3: ASSSTILNTYNEQF